Listed here are 29 T cell receptor beta chains from one sample, sequenced in a study of identical twins. TCRdb redid the calling of the 5' RACE reads with MiXCR, one entry per CDR3 protein. The sample includes 1.5 million to 2 million distinct CDR3 sequences, around 29% of them seen just once. Sequencing was performed on cord blood. Receptors originate from a newborn girl in good health.

This clonotype was counted between two and nine times. V usage is TRBV14 and J usage is TRBJ2-5; 9 bases match TRBD1. The trim removed 4 bases at V and 12 bases at J, leaving 3 bases unmatched. The CDR3 sequence is 11 residues long. Germline assignment: CDR1 SGHDN and CDR2 FVKESK. CDR3 amino acids: CASSRDRVEYF. The CDR3 DNA follows: TGTGCCAGCAGCCGGGACAGGGTAGAGTACTTC.

This clonotype came up once. The V call is TRBV29-1, the J call TRBJ1-2; 11 bases map to TRBD1. The CDR3 runs to 14 residues. Trimming removed 6 bases from V and 4 bases from J; junction bases left unmatched: 7. Germline CDR1 and CDR2: SQVTM and ANQGSEA. This CDR3 reads CSVGAGTGGYGYTF. CDR3 DNA: TGCAGCGTCGGGGCCGGGACAGGGGGCTATGGCTACACCTTC.

This clonotype was observed many times. The rearrangement uses TRBV10-3 and TRBJ2-1; D perhaps matches TRBD1 (5 bases). V was trimmed by 2 bases and J by 9 bases, leaving 8 bases between them. The CDR3 runs 12 residues. In germline, CDR1 is ENHRY, CDR2 SYGVKD. CDR3 sequence: CAISERGSEQFF. The CDR3 nucleotides read TGTGCCATCAGTGAGAGGGGAAGTGAGCAGTTCTTC.

J is TRBJ2-1 and V is TRBV10-3; D is possibly TRBD1 (6 bases). Per germline, CDR1 ENHRY and CDR2 SYGVKD. Trimming left V 7 bases short and J 4 bases short, with 14 bases between. The CDR3 is 14 amino acids. The CDR3 DNA follows: TGTGCCATCATGGACAGCAAAACTTACAATGAGCAGTTCTTC. Encoded protein: CAIMDSKTYNEQFF.

This clonotype has just one count. The chain is built from TRBV5-6 and TRBJ2-1; D gene unclear. Near its end, the DNA agrees better with TRBJ2-7, so the J call may be wrong. CDR1 SGHDT and CDR2 YYEEEE come from the germline V gene. The CDR3 covers 16 residues. CDR3 in DNA: TGTGCCAGCAGCCTCGGCCCCCGAAGCTCCTACAATGAGCAGTACTTC. Its translation is CASSLGPRSSYNEQYF.

This clonotype was recorded a few times. V is TRBV13 and J is TRBJ2-1; 9 nucleotides agree with TRBD2. This CDR3 spans 19 amino acids. Trimming at V came to 2 bases and at J to 9 bases, leaving 20 bases not matched to a gene. Per germline, CDR1 PRHDT and CDR2 FYEKMQ (reference sequence). The CDR3 here is CASSLYMGPGTSIGGEQFF. As DNA, the CDR3 is TGTGCCAGCAGCTTATATATGGGGCCCGGGACTAGCATCGGAGGTGAGCAGTTCTTC.

In the case of this clonotype: At one end, the junction sequence differs from germline, possibly due to a read error. The chain combines TRBV29-1 with TRBJ2-2; either TRBD1 or TRBD2 may fit D (5 bases each). Germline loops: CDR1 SQVTM, CDR2 ANQGSEA. The CDR3 extends over 13 amino acids. The CDR3 is CSVDRWGTGEPFF. The CDR3 nucleotides read TGCAGCGTTGACCGGTGGGGCACCGGGGAGCCGTTTTTT.

The chain is built from TRBV11-2 and TRBJ1-5; 8 nucleotides align to TRBD1. Germline V gene data show CDR1 as SGHAT and CDR2 as FQNNGV. The CDR3 runs to 19 residues. Germline trimming cut 5 bases from V and 0 bases from J; bases unmatched to any gene: 15. In DNA form, the CDR3 reads TGTGCCAGCAGCGCGAGCATGGACAGGGCCCACTTTAGCAATCAGCCCCAGCATTTT. As protein: CASSASMDRAHFSNQPQHF.

This clonotype occurred once. A read error may produce the germline difference seen at one junction end. V usage is TRBV4-1 and J usage is TRBJ2-4; 9 nucleotides match TRBD1. The CDR3 is 16 amino acids. Per the germline V gene, CDR1 is MGHRA and CDR2 is YSYEKL. The DNA for the CDR3 is TGCGCCAGCAGCCAGGGACAGGGTTTAGCCAAAAACATTGAGTACTTC. Its protein product is CASSQGQGLAKNIEYF.

This chain uses TRBV5-1 with TRBJ2-5; 8 nucleotides line up with TRBD2. This CDR3 is built from 16 residues. V gave up 1 base and J gave up 4 bases; unmatched junction bases: 9. Germline CDR1 is SGHRS and CDR2 is YFSETQ. The CDR3, as DNA: TGCGCCAGCAGCTTGAAGGTAGCGGGGCTGGGAGAGACCCAGTACTTC. The encoded protein is CASSLKVAGLGETQYF.

There are a few counts of this clonotype. The chain is built from TRBV29-1 and TRBJ2-1; 12 nucleotides align to TRBD2. V trimming: 3 bases; J trimming: 8 bases; junction bases outside the gene matches: 8. This CDR3 has 15 amino acids. Per germline, CDR1 SQVTM and CDR2 ANQGSEA. The CDR3 sequence: CSVETSGRPDHEQFF. CDR3 coding DNA: TGCAGCGTTGAGACTAGCGGGAGACCAGACCATGAGCAGTTCTTC.

This chain connects TRBV20-1 to TRBJ2-4; TRBD2 matches at 10 bases. Judging by the DNA end, TRBJ2-7 fits better; the J call may be wrong. From germline, CDR1 is DFQATT and CDR2 SNEGSKA (reference sequence). There are 15 residues in the CDR3. CDR3 region: CSAATGTSAPYEQYF. The CDR3 DNA follows: TGCAGTGCTGCAACCGGGACTAGCGCTCCCTACGAGCAGTACTTC.

V usage is TRBV10-3 and J usage is TRBJ1-5; D is possibly TRBD1 (6 bases). The CDR3 totals 14 residues. Between the trimmed V and J ends, which lost 7 bases and 3 bases, there was a span of 13 bases. Looked up from germline, CDR1 is ENHRY and CDR2 is SYGVKD. CDR3 DNA sequence: TGTGCCATCAAAGATGGACAGCCCAATCAGCCCCAGCATTTT. Encoded protein: CAIKDGQPNQPQHF.

CDR3 DNA: TGCAGTGCTAGTAGGCTAAGGAAATTCACAGATACGCAGTATTTT. It encodes CSASRLRKFTDTQYF. The chain combines TRBV20-1 with TRBJ2-3; no definite D call. The CDR3 has 15 amino acids. The V end was cut by 3 bases, the J end by 2 bases, with 15 bases between. Looked up from germline, CDR1 is DFQATT and CDR2 is SNEGSKA (reference sequence).

The table lists this clonotype with a few counts. The J gene is TRBJ2-3, the V gene TRBV15; TRBD2 matches at 9 bases. There are 13 residues in the CDR3. V lost 1 base to trimming and J lost 10 bases; unmatched junction nucleotides: 3. CDR1 LNHNV and CDR2 YYDKDF come from the germline V gene (reference sequence). The CDR3 is CATSRARLAAQYF. In DNA, the CDR3 is TGTGCCACCAGCAGAGCACGACTAGCGGCGCAGTATTTT.

This clonotype came up a few times. V is TRBV3-1 and J is TRBJ2-5; 7 bases are a match to TRBD2. Trimming took 1 base from V and 2 from J; bases not matched to a gene: 7. CDR1 is LGHDT, CDR2 YNNKEL, per germline (reference sequence). The CDR3 sequence is 16 residues long. This CDR3 reads CASSQGLAVSQETQYF. The CDR3 region has the DNA TGTGCCAGCAGCCAAGGGCTAGCGGTTTCTCAAGAGACCCAGTACTTC.

V is TRBV11-2 and J is TRBJ2-7; 12 nucleotides match TRBD2. V trimming: 1 base; J trimming: 0 bases; junction bases outside the gene matches: 4. CDR3 size: 17 residues. Germline V CDR1 and CDR2: SGHAT, FQNNGV. CDR3: CASSLGLAGVSSYEQYF. The CDR3 DNA is TGTGCCAGCAGCTTAGGACTAGCGGGGGTGTCCTCCTACGAGCAGTACTTC.

This clonotype has a handful of counts. This CDR3 is CASSYSEGLGETQYF. The CDR3 bases are TGTGCCAGCAGTTACTCGGAGGGGTTGGGTGAGACCCAGTACTTC. The chain combines TRBV6-5 with TRBJ2-5; TRBD2 might be the D (6 bases). V dropped 0 bases and J dropped 5 bases, with 13 bases sitting between them. This CDR3 is built from 15 residues. Germline V gene sequence: CDR1 MNHEY, CDR2 SVGAGI.

The genes are TRBV28 and TRBJ2-1; 12 positions agree with TRBD2. Trimming cost V 2 bases and J 3 bases; bases outside gene matches: 8. The CDR3 is 18 residues long. The V gene's germline CDR1 is MDHEN and CDR2 SYDVKM. The DNA of the CDR3 is TGTGCCAGCAGTTTAGACGGACTAGCGGGAAGGGTCTACAATGAGCAGTTCTTC. Translation gives CASSLDGLAGRVYNEQFF.

In this sample, this clonotype turned up a few times. The rearrangement uses TRBV5-1 and TRBJ1-5, with D possibly matching TRBD1 (6 bases). Germline V gene data show CDR1 as SGHRS and CDR2 as YFSETQ. V was trimmed by 0 bases and J by 6 bases, leaving 10 bases between them. The CDR3 totals 14 residues. The CDR3 DNA follows: TGCGCCAGCAGCTTGGGGACAGAGGGTCAGCCCCAGCATTTT. Amino acid sequence: CASSLGTEGQPQHF.

This clonotype was recorded at least ten times. CDR3 sequence: CASSSDNSAKNIQYF. Written as DNA, the CDR3 is TGTGCCAGCAGCTCGGACAATTCAGCCAAAAACATTCAGTACTTC. This sequence joins TRBV7-2 and TRBJ2-4, with D possibly matching TRBD1 (5 bases). The CDR3 contains 15 residues. The germline CDR1 and CDR2 sequences are SGHTA and FQGNSA. V lost 4 bases and J lost 0, with 10 bases in between.

Of note for this clonotype: A much more abundant neighbour one base away suggests this may be a read error. The chain couples TRBV29-1 to TRBJ1-2; D is possibly TRBD1 (6 bases). CDR1 is SQVTM, CDR2 ANQGSEA, per germline. The CDR3 has 14 residues. CDR3 DNA: TGCAGCGTTGAAGCGGGGGGGCGCAGCTATAGCTACACCTTC. Translating gives CSVEAGGRSYSYTF. The full variable domain, its missing parts supplied by reference TRBV29-1 and TRBJ1-2, is SAVISQKPSRDICQRGTSLTIQCQVDSQVTMMFWYRQQPGQSLTLIATANQGSEATYESGFVIDKFPISRPNLTFSTLTVSNMSPEDSSIYLCSVEAGGRSYSYTFGSGTRLTVV.

V gene TRBV20-1 combines with J gene TRBJ2-7, with TRBD2 identical over 11 bases. The J call is uncertain, as TRBJ2-5 better fits the DNA end. The CDR3 consists of 14 residues. Germline values: CDR1 DFQATT, CDR2 SNEGSKA (reference sequence). The DNA for the CDR3 is TGCAGTGCTAGGTCATGGCTAGCGGGGGGGACCCAGTACTTC. Translated: CSARSWLAGGTQYF.

This clonotype showed up many times. J is TRBJ1-2 and V is TRBV7-9; D is uncertain. The V gene lost 3 bases and the J gene lost 2 bases, with 4 bases spanning the gap. The CDR3 length is 12 residues. Germline CDR1 reads SEHNR; CDR2 reads FQNEAQ (reference sequence). DNA for the CDR3: TGTGCCAGCAGCTTGCCCAACTATGGCTACACCTTC. Translating it yields CASSLPNYGYTF.

This clonotype appeared many times. The CDR3 spells CASSLGQGRDGYTF. The CDR3 region has the DNA TGTGCCAGCAGCTTGGGACAGGGAAGGGATGGCTACACCTTC. This chain uses TRBV5-5 with TRBJ1-2; 7 bases map to TRBD1. V dropped 0 bases and J dropped 6; count of bases not matched to a gene: 5. The CDR3 has 14 residues. CDR1 and CDR2 from the germline V gene are SGHKS and YYEKEE (reference sequence). The full variable domain, completed using reference TRBV5-5 and TRBJ1-2, is DAGVTQSPTHLIKTRGQQVTLRCSPISGHKSVSWYQQVLGQGPQFIFQYYEKEERGRGNFPDRFSARQFPNYSSELNVNALLLGDSALYLCASSLGQGRDGYTFGSGTRLTVV.

The chain joins TRBV4-2 to TRBJ1-2; 8 bases agree with TRBD1. This CDR3 is built from 15 residues. Looked up from germline, CDR1 is LGHNA and CDR2 is YNFKEQ. V dropped 0 bases and J dropped 8; count of bases not matched to a gene: 8. CDR3 in DNA: TGTGCCAGCAGCCAAGAGGCGACAGGGGCGTACGGCTACACCTTC. Its protein product is CASSQEATGAYGYTF.

The chain links TRBV20-1 to TRBJ2-2; D unclear. Germline V CDR1 and CDR2: DFQATT, SNEGSKA (reference sequence). Trimming removed 2 bases at V and 4 bases at J, with 8 bases between. This CDR3 comprises 13 residues. CDR3: CSARNLGTGELFF. The CDR3 nucleotides are TGCAGTGCTAGAAATCTGGGCACCGGGGAGCTGTTTTTT.

This clonotype has only a few counts. The V call is TRBV9, the J call TRBJ1-2, with no clear D. The length of the CDR3 is 15 residues. V gave up 6 bases and J gave up 4 bases, with 19 bases separating them. Germline V CDR1 and CDR2: SGDLS, YYNGEE. Here the CDR3 reads CASIPFYKGGYGYTF. The CDR3 coding sequence is TGTGCCAGCATCCCCTTTTACAAGGGTGGCTATGGCTACACCTTC.

The V and J genes are TRBV4-2 and TRBJ2-4; D gene uncertain. The V end lost 0 bases, the J end lost 0 bases, and 18 bases lay between the germline ends. The germline V gene encodes CDR1 LGHNA and CDR2 YNFKEQ. CDR3 length: 19 amino acids. For the CDR3, the DNA is TGTGCCAGCAGCCAAGAGGGAACTTGGAACTCGTTAGCCAAAAACATTCAGTACTTC. It yields the protein CASSQEGTWNSLAKNIQYF.